This T cell receptor beta chain was identified in a study of response to subunit inactivated influenza vaccine (dated by TCRdb to 2017 to 2018). Concerning the study at large: The study used deep quantitative T cell receptor repertoire profiling to track responses to a trivalent subunit inactivated influenza vaccine.

The CDR3 runs 14 amino acids, cysteine and phenylalanine included. Solely the CDR3 DNA is kept, with 42 bases framed from the first base. CDR1 SGHRS and CDR2 YFSETQ were looked up in the germline V gene. Trimming takes 4 bases off V and 4 bases off J; junction bases not matched to a gene: 6. The study at large found these results: The authors suggested that each seasonal influenza vaccination may recruit only a limited number of new T cells.

Concerning this clonotype: Which antigen it targets is not known. The sample holds no much larger clone one base away, and base qualities are not on file.

Library preparation used RT-PCR. Reads for this sample came from an Illumina HiSeq 2500. The public sequencing data were trimmed at Q25 with fastp and processed into clonotypes with MiXCR by TCRdb, which kept only in-frame beta chains. Rows matching on CDR3 protein sequence are summarized as one entry with the most common DNA and genes. This sample holds approximately 680,000 distinct CDR3 sequences; around 14% were observed only once. The ten largest account for roughly 10% of the sample. The source material was PBMCs from blood, sampled 11 to 12 days after vaccination. This TCR was sampled from a man in his forties or fifties who received an inactivated influenza vaccine. Donor details come from another sample of the same person, matched by shared clones. The rearranged segments are TRBV5-1 and TRBJ1-2, and TRBD1 matches 8 of the central bases. The bases read TGCGCCAGCAGCCCGGAGGGACAGGCCTATGGCTACACCTTC. The resulting protein is CASSPEGQAYGYTF.